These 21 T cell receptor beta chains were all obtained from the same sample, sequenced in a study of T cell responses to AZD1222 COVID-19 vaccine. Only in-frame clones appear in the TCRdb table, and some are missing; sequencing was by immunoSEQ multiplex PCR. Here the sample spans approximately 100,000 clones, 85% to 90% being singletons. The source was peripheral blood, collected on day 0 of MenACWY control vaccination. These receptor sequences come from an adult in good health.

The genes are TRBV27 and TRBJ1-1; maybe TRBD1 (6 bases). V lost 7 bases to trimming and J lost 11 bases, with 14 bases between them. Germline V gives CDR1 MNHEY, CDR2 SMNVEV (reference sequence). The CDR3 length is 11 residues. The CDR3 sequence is CASTGGRGAFF. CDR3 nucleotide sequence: TGTGCCAGCACCGGAGGAAGGGGGGCTTTCTTT.

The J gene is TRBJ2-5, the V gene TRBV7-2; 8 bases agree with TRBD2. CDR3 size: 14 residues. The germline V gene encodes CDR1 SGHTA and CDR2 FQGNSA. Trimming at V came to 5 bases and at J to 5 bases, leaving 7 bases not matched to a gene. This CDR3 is CASSVRGGEETQYF. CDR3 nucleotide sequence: TGTGCCAGCAGCGTTCGGGGGGGCGAGGAGACCCAGTACTTC.

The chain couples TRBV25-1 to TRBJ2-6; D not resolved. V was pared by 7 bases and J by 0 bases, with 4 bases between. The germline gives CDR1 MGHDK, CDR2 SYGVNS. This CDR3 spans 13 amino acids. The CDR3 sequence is CASTISGANVLTF. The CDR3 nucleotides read TGTGCCAGCACTATCTCTGGGGCCAACGTCCTGACTTTC.

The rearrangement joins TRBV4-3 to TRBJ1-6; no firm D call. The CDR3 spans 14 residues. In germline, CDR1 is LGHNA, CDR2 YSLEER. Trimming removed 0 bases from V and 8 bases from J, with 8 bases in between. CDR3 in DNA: TGCGCCAGCAGCCAAGATAGGGTATATTCACCCCTCCACTTT. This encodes CASSQDRVYSPLHF.

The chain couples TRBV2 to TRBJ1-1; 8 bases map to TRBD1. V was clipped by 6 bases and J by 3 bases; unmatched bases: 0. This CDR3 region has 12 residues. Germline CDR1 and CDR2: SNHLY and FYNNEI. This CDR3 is CASRQGDTEAFF. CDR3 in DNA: TGTGCCAGCAGACAGGGGGACACTGAAGCTTTCTTT.

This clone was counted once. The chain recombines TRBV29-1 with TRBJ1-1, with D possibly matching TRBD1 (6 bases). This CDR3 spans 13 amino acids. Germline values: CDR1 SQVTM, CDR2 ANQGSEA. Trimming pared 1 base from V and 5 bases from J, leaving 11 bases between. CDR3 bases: TGCAGCGTTGAAGTCCAGGGGAGGACTGAAGCTTTCTTT. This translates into CSVEVQGRTEAFF.

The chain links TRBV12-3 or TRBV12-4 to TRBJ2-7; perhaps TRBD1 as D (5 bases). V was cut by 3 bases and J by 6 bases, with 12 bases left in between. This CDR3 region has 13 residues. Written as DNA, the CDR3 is TGTGCCAGCAGTTTTGGCAGGGCAAGCGAGCAGTACTTC. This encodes CASSFGRASEQYF.

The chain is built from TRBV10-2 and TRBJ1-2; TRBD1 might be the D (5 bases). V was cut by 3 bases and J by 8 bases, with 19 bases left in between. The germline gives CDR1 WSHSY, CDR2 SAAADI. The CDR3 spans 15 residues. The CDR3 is CASSDPRALTGGYTF. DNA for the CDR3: TGCGCCAGCAGTGATCCCAGGGCACTGACGGGAGGCTACACCTTC.

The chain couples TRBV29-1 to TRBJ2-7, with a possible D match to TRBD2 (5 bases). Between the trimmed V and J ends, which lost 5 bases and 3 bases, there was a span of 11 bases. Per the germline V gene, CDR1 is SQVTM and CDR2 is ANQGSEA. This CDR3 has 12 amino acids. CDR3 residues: CSVPGGSYEQYF. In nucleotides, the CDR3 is TGCAGCGTTCCCGGAGGAAGCTACGAGCAGTACTTC.

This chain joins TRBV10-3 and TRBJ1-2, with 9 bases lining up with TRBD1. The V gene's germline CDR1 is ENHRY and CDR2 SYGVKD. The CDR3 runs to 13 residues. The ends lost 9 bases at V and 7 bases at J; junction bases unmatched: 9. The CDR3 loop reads CAIPDRGFGGYTF. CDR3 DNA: TGTGCCATTCCGGACAGGGGATTTGGTGGCTACACCTTC.

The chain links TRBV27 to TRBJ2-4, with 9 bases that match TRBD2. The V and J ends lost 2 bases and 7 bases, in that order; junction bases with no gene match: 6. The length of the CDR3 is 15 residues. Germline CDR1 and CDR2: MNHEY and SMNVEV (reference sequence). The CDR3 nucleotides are TGTGCCAGCAGTTTAGCGGGGGGGCCAAGGAACATTCAGTACTTC. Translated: CASSLAGGPRNIQYF.

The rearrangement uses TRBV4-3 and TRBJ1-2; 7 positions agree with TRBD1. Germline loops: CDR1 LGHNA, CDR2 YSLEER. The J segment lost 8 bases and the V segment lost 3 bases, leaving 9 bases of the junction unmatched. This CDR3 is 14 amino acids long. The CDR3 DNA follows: TGCGCCAGCAGCCACGTACAGGGGACGGGAGGCTACACCTTC. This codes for CASSHVQGTGGYTF.

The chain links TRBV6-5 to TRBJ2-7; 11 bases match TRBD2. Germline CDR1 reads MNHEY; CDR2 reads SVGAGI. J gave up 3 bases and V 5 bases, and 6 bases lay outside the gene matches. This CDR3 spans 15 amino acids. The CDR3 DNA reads TGTGCCAGCAGTCGAACTAGCGGGGGATACTACGAGCAGTACTTC. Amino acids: CASSRTSGGYYEQYF.

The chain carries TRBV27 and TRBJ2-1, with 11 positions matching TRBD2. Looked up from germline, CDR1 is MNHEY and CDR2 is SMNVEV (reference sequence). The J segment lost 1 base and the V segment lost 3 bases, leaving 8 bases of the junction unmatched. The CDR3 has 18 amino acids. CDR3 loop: CASSFGSGGAGSYNEQFF. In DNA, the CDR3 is TGTGCCAGCAGTTTTGGTAGCGGGGGGGCCGGGTCCTACAATGAGCAGTTCTTC.

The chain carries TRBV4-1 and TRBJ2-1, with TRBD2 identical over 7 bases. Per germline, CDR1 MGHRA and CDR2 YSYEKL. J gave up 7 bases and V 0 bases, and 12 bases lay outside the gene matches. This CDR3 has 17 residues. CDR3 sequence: CASSQDPVAGGRNEQFF. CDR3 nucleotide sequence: TGCGCCAGCAGCCAAGATCCCGTAGCGGGTGGTCGGAATGAGCAGTTCTTC.

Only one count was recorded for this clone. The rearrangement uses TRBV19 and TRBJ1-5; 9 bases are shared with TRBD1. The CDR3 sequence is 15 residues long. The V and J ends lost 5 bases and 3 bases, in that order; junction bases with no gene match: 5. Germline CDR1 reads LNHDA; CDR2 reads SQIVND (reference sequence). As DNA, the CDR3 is TGTGCCAGTAGTGTGGACAGGGGCTTCAATCAGCCCCAGCATTTT. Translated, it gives CASSVDRGFNQPQHF.

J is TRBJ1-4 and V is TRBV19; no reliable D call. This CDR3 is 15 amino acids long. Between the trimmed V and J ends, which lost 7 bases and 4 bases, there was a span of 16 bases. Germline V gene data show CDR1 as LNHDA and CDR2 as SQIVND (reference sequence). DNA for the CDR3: TGTGCCAGTAATTCACCCCGGGCCGATAATGAAAAACTGTTTTTT. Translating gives CASNSPRADNEKLFF. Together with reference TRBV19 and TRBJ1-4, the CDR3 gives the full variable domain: DGGITQSPKYLFRKEGQNVTLSCEQNLNHDAMYWYRQDPGQGLRLIYYSQIVNDFQKGDIAEGYSVSREKKESFPLTVTSAQKNPTAFYLCASNSPRADNEKLFFGSGTQLSVL.

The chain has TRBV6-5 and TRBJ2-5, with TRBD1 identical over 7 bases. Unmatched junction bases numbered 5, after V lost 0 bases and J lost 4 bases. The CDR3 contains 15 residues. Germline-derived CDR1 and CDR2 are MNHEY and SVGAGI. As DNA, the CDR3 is TGTGCCAGCAGTTACTCGAGGGCAGGGGGAGAGACCCAGTACTTC. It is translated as CASSYSRAGGETQYF.

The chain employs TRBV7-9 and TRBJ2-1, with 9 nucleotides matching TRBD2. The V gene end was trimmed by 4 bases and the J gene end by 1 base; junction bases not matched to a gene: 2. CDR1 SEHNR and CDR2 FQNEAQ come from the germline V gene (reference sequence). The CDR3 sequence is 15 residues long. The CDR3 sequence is CASSWLAGSYNEQFF. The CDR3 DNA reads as TGTGCCAGCAGCTGGCTAGCGGGGTCCTACAATGAGCAGTTCTTC. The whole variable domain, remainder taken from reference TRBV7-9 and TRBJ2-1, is DTGVSQNPRHKITKRGQNVTFRCDPISEHNRLYWYRQTLGQGPEFLTYFQNEAQLEKSRLLSDRFSAERPKGSFSTLEIQRTEQGDSAMYLCASSWLAGSYNEQFFGPGTRLTVL.

The CDR3 coding sequence is TGTGCCACCTTAAGAGAACAAGATAACTATGGCTACACCTTC. This sequence encodes CATLREQDNYGYTF. This sequence joins TRBV10-3 and TRBJ1-2; no clear D gene. Germline lookup yields CDR1 ENHRY and CDR2 SYGVKD. Trimming removed 10 bases from V and 1 base from J, with 16 bases in between. The CDR3 is made up of 14 amino acids.

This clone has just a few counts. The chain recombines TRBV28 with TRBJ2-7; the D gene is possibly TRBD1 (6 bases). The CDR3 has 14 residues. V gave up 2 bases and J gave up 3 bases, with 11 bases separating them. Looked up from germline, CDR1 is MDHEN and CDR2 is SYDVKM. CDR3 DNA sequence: TGTGCCAGCAGTTTAGGGGTCAGGGGCTACGAGCAGTACTTC. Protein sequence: CASSLGVRGYEQYF.